Detailed here is one TCR beta chain. In this sample, this clone turned up once. What this receptor recognizes is not known. Nothing much larger sits one base from this clone, and base qualities are not available. This specimen belongs to a study of blood T cell repertoires in COVID-19 (dated by TCRdb to about 2020). In terms of the full investigation: The collaborator samples originated in the United States, Italy and Spain and spanned the acute and convalescent phases of COVID-19. Where HLA class I and class II types were available, the types were taken from metadata supplied by the sample provider, not from assay-based typing. The prospective study material was composed of cDNA or gDNA derived from T cells, B-cell-depleted T cells, or PBMCs. Subjects who had been exposed to COVID-19, were actively infected with it, or had recovered from it provided the deeply sampled blood TCRbeta repertoires that made up the dataset. The repertoires were released in a freely available public database meant as a resource for research on the immune response to SARS-CoV-2. The sample metadata nearly always contained a de-identified subject ID, COVID-19 status, age in years and sex. The samples were drawn from two sources: the first 160 participants of the ongoing ImmuneRACE study, and over 950 subjects contributed by 6 global collaborators. Paper-wide results and their limitations: The amount of clinical and demographic metadata varied by source and participant and was provided uncurated.

TCRbeta CDR3 regions were amplified from genomic DNA using the immunoSEQ Assay, a bias-controlled multiplex PCR. Per the original workflow: The number of nucleated cells in each sample was estimated from the amplification of reference gene primers within the assay. Sequence reads were collapsed and filtered to measure the absolute abundance of every unique TCRbeta CDR3 rearrangement. For each sample, productive Simpson clonality was calculated as the square root of Simpson's diversity index over productive rearrangements. Drawn from immuneACCESS, this table holds only the in-frame rearrangements with V and J called that TCRdb kept. Clones are partly lost; checked studies trace under half to an unresolved V gene and leave the rest unexplained. The V and J calls and clone size come from that table; D and trimming were worked out from the DNA. This sample gives about 80,000 clones in total; under 80% of them show up just once. Approximately 16% of the sample goes to the ten largest clones.

Whole blood was collected in K2EDTA tubes by collaborating institutions according to the institutions' own protocols. For TCRbeta analysis, collaborator samples were shipped as frozen whole blood, as isolated PBMCs, or as DNA extracted from either sample type. V is clipped by 0 bases and J by 2 bases, and the sequence between their germline boundaries is 12 bases long. From its cysteine to its phenylalanine, the CDR3 spans 16 amino acids. Just the 48-base CDR3 DNA is kept, in frame starting at base 1. The CDR1 and CDR2 encoded by the germline V gene are MNHEY and SVGAGI. The sequence links TRBV6-5 to TRBJ2-3; the D gene lacks a confident call. The specimen was peripheral blood. The sequence came from a human donor in a cohort sampled during active COVID-19. The DNA sequence follows: TGTGCCAGCAGTTACTCCTCTGCCCGGTTCACAGATACGCAGTATTTT. It codes for CASSYSSARFTDTQYF.